This T cell receptor (beta chain) was sequenced for a study of radiotherapy plus CTLA-4 blockade in lung cancer. Study at large: The study recorded objective responses in around a sixth of patients and disease control in 25% to 35%. Findings and caveats of the study: TCR clones from tumors expanded in blood after radiotherapy plus ipilimumab.

Clones were read by immunoSEQ multiplex PCR, and TCRdb kept only the in-frame ones, dropping some. The sample includes around 55,000 clones, almost 85% of them seen just once. The germline CDR1 and CDR2 sequences are SGHRS and YFSETQ. V shed 2 bases and J 0 bases; nucleotides not matched to a gene: 18. The CDR3 is 20 residues long. Alongside CTLA-4 blockade with ipilimumab, patients with chemo-refractory metastatic non-small-cell lung cancer received focal radiation. Regarding this clone: Its antigen is as yet unknown.

The TCR originated in a human donor with non-small cell lung cancer whose response to radiotherapy plus ipilimumab could not be evaluated. The specimen was peripheral blood, collected from a patient treated with radiotherapy plus ipilimumab. V usage is TRBV5-1 and J usage is TRBJ1-1; 8 nucleotides match TRBD1. The CDR3 loop reads CASSFSGQGGWDSMNTEAFF. CDR3 in DNA: TGCGCCAGCAGCTTTAGTGGACAGGGTGGCTGGGATAGCATGAACACTGAAGCTTTCTTT.